This passage covers 23 T cell receptor beta chains from one sample sequenced in a study of cytomegalovirus exposure and HLA in healthy donors. Sequenced by immunoSEQ multiplex PCR; TCRdb stores in-frame clones only, minus some. The sample carries around 150,000 clones, roughly 84% recorded once. The sequencing sample was made of PBMCs. The receptors originated from a man aged 25 to 40 in good health and CMV-seropositive.

The chain recombines TRBV27 with TRBJ2-7; TRBD1 aligns across 9 bases. CDR3 length: 17 amino acids. V lost 5 bases, J lost 0 bases, and 11 bases stayed unmatched. In germline, CDR1 is MNHEY, CDR2 SMNVEV (reference sequence). CDR3 sequence: CASSNLRTGDTSYEQYF. The CDR3 DNA reads as TGTGCCAGCAGTAACCTTAGGACAGGGGATACCTCCTACGAGCAGTACTTC.

The rearrangement uses TRBV27 and TRBJ2-1; 9 bases line up with TRBD1. The germline CDR1 and CDR2 sequences are MNHEY and SMNVEV (reference sequence). V trimming: 5 bases; J trimming: 1 base; junction bases outside the gene matches: 6. The CDR3 is made up of 16 amino acids. CDR3 amino acids: CASSPTGGKSYNEQFF. CDR3 coding DNA: TGTGCCAGCAGTCCCACAGGGGGCAAATCCTACAATGAGCAGTTCTTC.

This clone was detected only a few times. Other DNA sequences from this sample encode an identical CDR3 as well. J is TRBJ2-7 and V is TRBV7-3, with D possibly TRBD1 on 6 matching bases. V lost 4 bases and J 6 bases, leaving 13 bases between the germline ends. This CDR3 contains 13 residues. CDR1 and CDR2 (germline): SGHTA, FQGTGA. CDR3 nucleotides: TGTGCCAGCAGCTCCACAGGGTCCGGCGAGCAGTACTTC. Protein: CASSSTGSGEQYF.

The rearrangement uses TRBV28 and TRBJ2-5; tentatively, D is TRBD2 (5 bases). Between the trimmed V and J ends, which lost 5 bases and 2 bases, there was a span of 27 bases. The CDR3 runs to 19 residues. Germline loops: CDR1 MDHEN, CDR2 SYDVKM. The CDR3 loop reads CASSPPNYRGKRGQETQYF. DNA of the CDR3: TGTGCCAGCAGTCCCCCCAACTACCGAGGGAAAAGAGGTCAAGAGACCCAGTACTTC.

The chain employs TRBV19 and TRBJ2-7; 7 bases align to TRBD2. This CDR3 is 12 amino acids long. Germline CDR1 and CDR2: LNHDA and SQIVND (reference sequence). The J segment lost 3 bases and the V segment lost 8 bases, leaving 4 bases of the junction unmatched. The CDR3 coding sequence is TGTGCCAGTTCGAAGCGGGGCTACGAGCAGTACTTC. Its protein is CASSKRGYEQYF. Looking up the rest from reference TRBV19 and TRBJ2-7 gives the full variable domain: DGGITQSPKYLFRKEGQNVTLSCEQNLNHDAMYWYRQDPGQGLRLIYYSQIVNDFQKGDIAEGYSVSREKKESFPLTVTSAQKNPTAFYLCASSKRGYEQYFGPGTRLTVT.

The chain is built from TRBV27 and TRBJ1-1; D may be TRBD1 (5 bases). This CDR3 is built from 15 residues. Germline V gene sequence: CDR1 MNHEY, CDR2 SMNVEV (reference sequence). V lost 7 bases and J lost 5, with 20 bases in between. This CDR3 is CASTRHTTRGTEAFF. The CDR3 nucleotides read TGTGCCAGCACCCGCCATACCACGCGGGGGACTGAAGCTTTCTTT.

The chain uses TRBV10-3 and TRBJ2-7; 14 nucleotides match TRBD2. V gave up 3 bases and J gave up 7 bases; unmatched junction bases: 5. The CDR3 is 15 amino acids. Germline V gives CDR1 ENHRY, CDR2 SYGVKD. CDR3 sequence (DNA): TGTGCCATCAGTGAAGGACTAGCGGGAGGTCGGGAGCAGTACTTC. It is translated as CAISEGLAGGREQYF.

This clone has more than one count but fewer than ten. The rearrangement links TRBV16 to TRBJ1-6; no clear D. V lost 0 bases to trimming and J lost 11 bases, with 5 bases between them. CDR3 length: 12 residues. CDR1 and CDR2 from the germline V gene are KGHSY and FQNENV. Here the CDR3 reads CASSQSGAPLHF. The CDR3 region has the DNA TGTGCCAGCAGCCAATCAGGAGCACCCCTCCACTTT.

The genes are TRBV7-8 and TRBJ2-7; possibly TRBD1 for D (6 bases). V was pared by 2 bases and J by 3 bases, with 11 bases between. Per the germline V gene, CDR1 is SGHVS and CDR2 is FQNEAQ. This CDR3 has 14 amino acids. DNA for the CDR3: TGTGCCAGCAGCTTAAGGGGGAAGGTCTACGAGCAGTACTTC. This codes for CASSLRGKVYEQYF.

V and J are TRBV27 and TRBJ2-5; weak D call: TRBD2 (5 bases). Between the trimmed V and J ends, which lost 6 bases and 5 bases, there was a span of 22 bases. CDR1 and CDR2 from the germline V gene are MNHEY and SMNVEV (reference sequence). There are 16 residues in the CDR3. For the CDR3, the DNA is TGTGCCAGCAGAGCTTATTTCGGGGAAACACTGGAGACCCAGTACTTC. It translates to CASRAYFGETLETQYF.

V usage is TRBV6-1 and J usage is TRBJ2-5; maybe TRBD1 (5 bases). The CDR3 is 13 amino acids. Germline CDR1 reads MNHNS; CDR2 reads SASEGT. Trimming took off 5 bases at V and 5 bases at J, with 12 bases between the two ends. The CDR3 reads CASSRRVWETQYF. In nucleotides, the CDR3 is TGTGCCAGCAGTCGCAGGGTGTGGGAGACCCAGTACTTC.

This clone was recorded once. The chain recombines TRBV28 with TRBJ1-1, with D unclear. The CDR3 covers 16 residues. Trimming took off 2 bases at V and 1 base at J, with 14 bases between the two ends. Germline-derived CDR1 and CDR2 are MDHEN and SYDVKM. CDR3 in amino acids: CASSLIGRVRNTEAFF. CDR3 coding DNA: TGTGCCAGCAGTTTAATAGGGAGGGTCAGGAACACTGAAGCTTTCTTT. Based on the CDR3 plus reference TRBV28 and TRBJ1-1, the full variable domain is DVKVTQSSRYLVKRTGEKVFLECVQDMDHENMFWYRQDPGLGLRLIYFSYDVKMKEKGDIPEGYSVSREKKERFSLILESASTNQTSMYLCASSLIGRVRNTEAFFGQGTRLTVV.

Here the CDR3 DNA reads TGTGCCAGCAGTGAACGGGACAGGGGGTTCTACACCTTC. It codes for CASSERDRGFYTF. The chain carries TRBV6-1 and TRBJ1-2; 11 nucleotides match TRBD1. The V gene's germline CDR1 is MNHNS and CDR2 SASEGT. V lost 2 bases, J lost 10 bases, and 3 bases stayed unmatched. The CDR3 totals 13 residues.

The table lists this clone with a few counts. The chain couples TRBV7-9 to TRBJ1-2; D uncertain. The germline V and J ends were trimmed by 5 bases and 14 bases, with 15 bases remaining between them. CDR1 SEHNR and CDR2 FQNEAQ come from the germline V gene (reference sequence). This CDR3 is built from 11 residues. DNA of the CDR3: TGTGCCAGCAGCCCCCCCGGTGGAGAGACCTTC. Protein: CASSPPGGETF.

J is TRBJ2-7 and V is TRBV21-1; the table gives TRBD1 as D, unverified against the DNA. TRBV21-1 is annotated as a pseudogene. The CDR3 totals 12 residues. The CDR3 DNA is TGTGCCAGCAGCAAGGCCCCGTACGAGCAGTACTTC. This sequence encodes CASSKAPYEQYF.

Regarding this clone: The sample carries other DNA sequences with the same CDR3. This chain connects TRBV6-5 to TRBJ2-7; 8 bases fit TRBD1. This CDR3 contains 13 residues. Looked up from germline, CDR1 is MNHEY and CDR2 is SVGAGI. Trimming cost V 2 bases and J 5 bases; bases outside gene matches: 2. For the CDR3, the DNA is TGTGCCAGCAGTTACGGACAGGGAAACGAGCAGTACTTC. Residues: CASSYGQGNEQYF.

The chain carries TRBV28 and TRBJ1-1; the match to TRBD1 covers 11 bases. The germline CDR1 and CDR2 sequences are MDHEN and SYDVKM. After removal of 6 bases from V and 4 bases from J, the junction contained 10 bases not matched to a gene. The CDR3 loop spans 16 amino acids. As DNA, the CDR3 is TGTGCCAGCAGCCCCCCGGACAGGGGGCGGGGCACTGAAGCTTTCTTT. Protein product: CASSPPDRGRGTEAFF.

The V gene is TRBV15, the J gene TRBJ2-6, with no clear D. CDR1 and CDR2 (germline): LNHNV, YYDKDF (reference sequence). The CDR3 extends over 14 amino acids. With 0 bases removed from V and 12 bases from J, the gap between germline ends came to 12 bases. Here the CDR3 DNA reads TGTGCCACCAGCAGAGATACGAAGCCTATCGTCCTGACTTTC. It yields the protein CATSRDTKPIVLTF.

The chain recombines TRBV28 with TRBJ2-6, with 14 bases identical to TRBD2. This CDR3 contains 19 residues. Germline trimming cut 6 bases from V and 3 bases from J; bases unmatched to any gene: 10. CDR1 MDHEN and CDR2 SYDVKM come from the germline V gene. This CDR3 is CASSSGTSGSIGGANVLTF. The CDR3 DNA sequence: TGTGCCAGCAGCTCCGGGACTAGCGGGAGTATAGGTGGGGCCAACGTCCTGACTTTC.

The rearrangement links TRBV19 to TRBJ2-1; 9 nucleotides align to TRBD2. The germline V gene has CDR1 LNHDA and CDR2 SQIVND (reference sequence). This CDR3 has 13 amino acids. V shed 6 bases, J shed 8 bases, and the junction held 5 bases outside the gene matches. The CDR3 sequence is CASSAGGPDEQFF. The CDR3 coding sequence is TGTGCCAGTAGCGCGGGAGGGCCGGATGAGCAGTTCTTC.

The chain has TRBV6-1 and TRBJ2-3, with D possibly matching TRBD1 (5 bases). Looked up from germline, CDR1 is MNHNS and CDR2 is SASEGT. The CDR3 has 12 amino acids. Trimming took 4 bases from V and 6 from J, leaving 8 bases between them. The CDR3 is CASSADSDTQYF. The DNA for the CDR3 is TGTGCCAGCAGTGCCGACAGTGATACGCAGTATTTT.

The chain has TRBV5-1 and TRBJ2-3; 12 nucleotides agree with TRBD2. CDR1 is SGHRS and CDR2 is YFSETQ in the germline V gene. Trimming cost V 2 bases and J 5 bases; bases outside gene matches: 6. This CDR3 spans 16 amino acids. CDR3 nucleotide sequence: TGCGCCAGCAGCTTTCGACTAGCGGGAGCGGTAGATACGCAGTATTTT. Protein product: CASSFRLAGAVDTQYF.

Remarks on this clone: The junction departs from the called germline gene at one end, perhaps through a read error. The V and J genes are TRBV11-2 and TRBJ2-6; unclear D gene. CDR1 is SGHAT and CDR2 is FQNNGV in the germline V gene. CDR3 length: 17 residues. CDR3 region: CASSLEGGLSGANVLTF. The CDR3 DNA follows: TGTGCCAGCAGCTTAGAAGGCGGCCTCTCTGGAGCCAACGTCCTGACTTTC. The full variable domain, in which reference TRBV11-2 and TRBJ2-6 provide the parts outside the CDR3, is EAGVAQSPRYKIIEKRQSVAFWCNPISGHATLYWYQQILGQGPKLLIQFQNNGVVDDSQLPKDRFSAERLKGVDSTLKIQPAKLEDSAVYLCASSLEGGLSGANVLTFGAGSRLTVL.